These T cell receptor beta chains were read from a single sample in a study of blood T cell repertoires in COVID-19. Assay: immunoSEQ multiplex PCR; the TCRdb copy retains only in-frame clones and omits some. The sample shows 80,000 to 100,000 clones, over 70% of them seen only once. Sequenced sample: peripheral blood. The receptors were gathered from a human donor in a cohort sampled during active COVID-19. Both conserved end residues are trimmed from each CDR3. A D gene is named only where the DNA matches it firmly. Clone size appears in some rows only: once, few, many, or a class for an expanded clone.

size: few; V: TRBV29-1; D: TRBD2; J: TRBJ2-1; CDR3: SVEWVAGGSYNEQF
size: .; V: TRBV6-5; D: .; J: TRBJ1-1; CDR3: ASRKRGNTEAF
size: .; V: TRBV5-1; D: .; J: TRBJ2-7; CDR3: ASSLAGTYEQY
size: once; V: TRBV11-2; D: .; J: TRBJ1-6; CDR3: ASSLAATGMGSPLH
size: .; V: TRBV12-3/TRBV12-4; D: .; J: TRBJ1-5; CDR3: ASSFRGFQPQH
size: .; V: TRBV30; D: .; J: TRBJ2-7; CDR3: AWRASRMGHEQY
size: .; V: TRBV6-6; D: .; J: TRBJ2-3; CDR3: ASCETDTQY
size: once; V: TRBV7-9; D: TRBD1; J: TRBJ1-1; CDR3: ASSDRTGTEAF
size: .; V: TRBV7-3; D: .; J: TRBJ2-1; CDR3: ASGATYNEQF
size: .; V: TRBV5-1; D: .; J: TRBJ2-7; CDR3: ASSLRGGDLPEQY
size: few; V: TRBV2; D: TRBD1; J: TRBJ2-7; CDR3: ASSEGTANYEQY
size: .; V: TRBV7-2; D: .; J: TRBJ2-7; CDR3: ASSLRQGANEQY
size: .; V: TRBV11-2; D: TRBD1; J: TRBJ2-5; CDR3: ASSHDRGGETQY
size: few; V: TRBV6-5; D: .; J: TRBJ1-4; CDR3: ASRARGTRNEKLF
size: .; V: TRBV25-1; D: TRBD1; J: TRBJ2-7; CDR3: ASSVSGTGGLRKQY
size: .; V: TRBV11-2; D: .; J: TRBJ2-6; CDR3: ASSNPVLGSWANVLT
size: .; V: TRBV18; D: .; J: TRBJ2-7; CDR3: ASSFQGYEQY
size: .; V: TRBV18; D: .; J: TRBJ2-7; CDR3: ASSRQAYEQY
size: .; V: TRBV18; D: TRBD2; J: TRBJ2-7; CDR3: ASSPISGGYEQY
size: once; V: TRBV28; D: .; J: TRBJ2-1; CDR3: ASSSPAWRRVGNEQF
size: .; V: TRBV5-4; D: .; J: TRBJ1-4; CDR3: ASSQFDRQNEKLF
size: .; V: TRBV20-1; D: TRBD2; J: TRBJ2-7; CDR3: SASLLAVSYEQY
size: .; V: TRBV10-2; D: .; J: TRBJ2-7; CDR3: ASSQGLDVDEQY
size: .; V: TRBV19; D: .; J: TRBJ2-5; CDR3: ASSDTLALTSKTRETQY
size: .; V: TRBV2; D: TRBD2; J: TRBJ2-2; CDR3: ASREGLAGGTGELF
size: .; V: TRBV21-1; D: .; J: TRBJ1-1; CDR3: ASSKLRTGGWKVYTEAF
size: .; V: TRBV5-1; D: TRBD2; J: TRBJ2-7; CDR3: ASSLVASGGGEQY
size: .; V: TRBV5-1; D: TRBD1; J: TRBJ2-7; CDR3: ASSSRGSTKTYEQY
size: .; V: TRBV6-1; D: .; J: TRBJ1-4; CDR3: ASSEGWGAATNEKLF
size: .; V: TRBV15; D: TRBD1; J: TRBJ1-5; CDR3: ATSSGTVSNQPQH